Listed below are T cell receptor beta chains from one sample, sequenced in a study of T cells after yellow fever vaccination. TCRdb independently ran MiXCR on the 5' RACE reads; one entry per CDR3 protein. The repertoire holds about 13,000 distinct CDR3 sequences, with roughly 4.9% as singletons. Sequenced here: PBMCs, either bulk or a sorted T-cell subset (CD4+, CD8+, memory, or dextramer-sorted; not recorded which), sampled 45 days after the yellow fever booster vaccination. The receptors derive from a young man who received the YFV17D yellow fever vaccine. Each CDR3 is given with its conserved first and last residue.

CSVEDLQEAAYEQYF,TRBV29-1,TRBJ2-7
CASSRDHSYNEQFF,TRBV7-3,TRBJ2-1
CASRDSILEQYF,TRBV6-6,TRBJ2-7
CSGTEAYEQYF,TRBV29-1,TRBJ2-7
CASRETIAYEQYF,TRBV27,TRBJ2-7
CASSALAGGPGEQFF,TRBV6-1,TRBJ2-1
CSAIQGGTDTQYF,TRBV20-1,TRBJ2-3
CASSQDKYRVGTEAFF,TRBV4-3,TRBJ1-1
CASTASGITADTQYF,TRBV27,TRBJ2-3
CASSIDLSKREGWNEQFF,TRBV19,TRBJ2-1
CASTFWDSGSYEQYF,TRBV6-5,TRBJ2-7
CASSASRVLGELFF,TRBV10-2,TRBJ2-2
CASSVGTSSSYNEQFF,TRBV9,TRBJ2-1
CASRGFLAGLGQETQYF,TRBV6-5,TRBJ2-5
CASSPTGLGNEQFF,TRBV5-4,TRBJ2-1
CASHGQQETQYF,TRBV28,TRBJ2-5
CASSSRGGSSYEQYF,TRBV11-2,TRBJ2-7
CASSIEGGQGGEQYF,TRBV19,TRBJ2-7
CASSKGRGSGANVLTF,TRBV19,TRBJ2-6
CASSYSAGAGVLGGYTF,TRBV6-5,TRBJ1-2
CASRAAEGPLETPLHF,TRBV5-1,TRBJ1-6
CAISEGTSGSTDTQYF,TRBV10-3,TRBJ2-3
CATIYGTGGYEQYF,TRBV28,TRBJ2-7
CASSLRGIAYGYTF,TRBV12-3/TRBV12-4,TRBJ1-2
CASSNGDTQYF,TRBV11-2,TRBJ2-3
CASSLRAYSNQPQHF,TRBV5-8,TRBJ1-5
CASSLQGGTATYEQYF,TRBV3-1,TRBJ2-7
CASSQGGVNEQFF,TRBV4-1,TRBJ2-1
CSASNYGYTF,TRBV20-1,TRBJ1-2
CSARVGSYEQYF,TRBV20-1,TRBJ2-7
CAFSDTSQGAVVNYGYTF,TRBV12-3/TRBV12-4,TRBJ1-2
CSARSGSANTGELFF,TRBV20-1,TRBJ2-2
CASSLLGRTDAEAFF,TRBV5-1,TRBJ1-1
CSARYRSSYNSPLHF,TRBV20-1,TRBJ1-6
CSAPPRTSGRWEQYF,TRBV20-1,TRBJ2-7
CASSFLRDYNEQFF,TRBV5-1,TRBJ2-1
CASSLVGLGGSSYNEQFF,TRBV11-2,TRBJ2-1
CASGLVTSGRPNRDTQYF,TRBV12-5,TRBJ2-3
CSAQLAGRSYEQYF,TRBV20-1,TRBJ2-7
CASSIVGVGALTTQYF,TRBV19,TRBJ2-3
CASSLEVLRNEQFF,TRBV7-2,TRBJ2-1
CASSTRAGDSYNEQFF,TRBV12-3/TRBV12-4,TRBJ2-1
CASRGPETQYF,TRBV5-4,TRBJ2-5
CASTSSGTVYEQYF,TRBV12-3/TRBV12-4,TRBJ2-7
CASIFGGPVDEQFF,TRBV25-1,TRBJ2-1
CSVEGTQETQYF,TRBV29-1,TRBJ2-5
CSALSGLSINEQFF,TRBV20-1,TRBJ2-1
CASSLEPLLGETQYF,TRBV5-1,TRBJ2-5
CSAPRPPSFGLHF,TRBV20-1,TRBJ1-6
CSVRTYEQYF,TRBV29-1,TRBJ2-7
CAWMYSQNTEAFF,TRBV30,TRBJ1-1
CASSMDEEQFF,TRBV12-3/TRBV12-4,TRBJ2-1
CSAAKLVYSYNEQFF,TRBV20-1,TRBJ2-1